The source of this TCR beta chain is a study of blood T cell repertoires in COVID-19. At the level of the study: Researchers got acute and convalescent COVID-19 samples from the United States, Italy and Spain. Sample material is recorded as cDNA or gDNA derived from T cells, B-cell-depleted T cells, or PBMCs.

In terms of age and location, participants ranged from roughly 18 to 90 years and lived in roughly 22 US areas. Original data processing: Reference gene primer amplification yielded estimated nucleated cell counts. Sequencing used immunoSEQ multiplex PCR; TCRdb keeps in-frame clones, though not all of them. V and J calls and clone size are given by that table; D and trimming were obtained from the DNA. The table lists about 210,000 clones, 80% to 85% of them singletons, with approximately 9% in the top ten. This CDR3 has 13 amino acids. The germline gives CDR1 MNHEY, CDR2 SVGAGI. Trimming took off 6 bases at V and 0 bases at J, with 9 bases between the two ends.

Specimen: PBMCs or T cells enriched from blood (not recorded which). The sequence came from a woman aged 45-60 years with acute COVID-19. V is TRBV6-5 and J is TRBJ2-7, with D maybe TRBD2 (6 bases). CDR3 sequence (DNA): TGTGCCAGCAGGGGACTTTACTCCTACGAGCAGTACTTC. Amino acid sequence: CASRGLYSYEQYF.